The 11 T cell receptor beta chains below all came from one sample that was sequenced in a study of CD8+ T cells in alopecia areata. The treatment was: oral pan-JAK inhibitor, 5-10 mg twice daily. RNA extraction was followed by reverse transcription into cDNA, which acted as the sequencing template. Using immunoSEQ multiplex PCR, the repertoire was profiled, and TCRdb retains in-frame clones only, with some absent. The top ten hold around 0.48% of the sample, which has about 200,000 clones, roughly two fifths seen once. Sequences were derived from CD4+ T cells sorted from blood, sampled at approximately week 30, from a patient treated with tofacitinib. The receptors come from a human donor with alopecia areata.

The chain has TRBV4-2 and TRBJ1-2; possible D gene TRBD1, 5 bases. CDR1 is LGHNA and CDR2 is YNFKEQ in the germline V gene. The CDR3 contains 14 residues. Trimming shortened V by 4 bases and J by 6 bases, and 15 bases separated the two germline ends. CDR3 coding DNA: TGTGCCAGCAGCCTAACAGGCGGAGGGGATGGCTACACCTTC. It translates to CASSLTGGGDGYTF.

This rearrangement joins TRBV7-9 to TRBJ2-7; 9 bases map to TRBD1. The length of the CDR3 is 15 residues. In germline, CDR1 is SEHNR, CDR2 FQNEAQ (reference sequence). Trimming removed 5 bases from V and 1 base from J; junction bases left unmatched: 6. The CDR3 spells CASSPAGTGSYEQYF. DNA for the CDR3: TGTGCCAGCAGCCCGGCCGGGACAGGGTCCTACGAGCAGTACTTC.

The rearrangement links TRBV6-5 to TRBJ2-7; tentatively, D is TRBD2 (5 bases). V was clipped by 5 bases and J by 5 bases, with 19 bases between them. There are 15 residues in the CDR3. Germline assignment: CDR1 MNHEY and CDR2 SVGAGI. CDR3 amino acids: CASSPPGFSYHEQYF. The CDR3, as DNA: TGTGCCAGCAGTCCTCCGGGATTTTCATACCACGAGCAGTACTTC.

The rearrangement uses TRBV6-5 and TRBJ2-7; TRBD2 agrees at 7 bases. Per germline, CDR1 MNHEY and CDR2 SVGAGI. The CDR3 loop spans 16 amino acids. The junction had 11 bases not matched to a gene; V was cut back by 0 bases and J by 6 bases. The CDR3 DNA sequence: TGTGCCAGCAGTTACTCGAACGGGAGGATTTCGAGCGAGCAGTACTTC. It translates to CASSYSNGRISSEQYF.

The V and J genes are TRBV30 and TRBJ1-1, with D unresolved. Germline V gene lookup returns CDR1 GTSNPN and CDR2 SVGIG (reference sequence). The V end was cut by 3 bases, the J end by 8 bases, with 13 bases between. The CDR3 spans 12 residues. The CDR3 reads CAWSAGSPEAFF. DNA of the CDR3: TGTGCCTGGAGCGCCGGGTCCCCCGAAGCTTTCTTT.

The chain combines TRBV11-2 with TRBJ2-7; TRBD1 matches at 10 bases. Germline values: CDR1 SGHAT, CDR2 FQNNGV. The V and J ends lost 4 bases and 4 bases, in that order; junction bases with no gene match: 4. The CDR3 sequence is 14 residues long. The CDR3 nucleotides are TGTGCCAGCAGCTCGGACAGGGGGACATACGAGCAGTACTTC. It specifies CASSSDRGTYEQYF.

This clone has only a few counts. V usage is TRBV4-1 and J usage is TRBJ1-5, with D possibly TRBD1 on 6 matching bases. The CDR3 contains 16 residues. Germline CDR1 reads MGHRA; CDR2 reads YSYEKL. Trimming pared 2 bases from V and 0 bases from J, leaving 11 bases between. The CDR3 spells CASSQRDIYSNQPQHF. The CDR3 DNA sequence: TGCGCCAGCAGCCAAAGGGACATATATAGCAATCAGCCCCAGCATTTT.

The chain joins TRBV5-1 to TRBJ2-7, with 9 positions matching TRBD1. V lost 4 bases to trimming and J lost 5 bases; unmatched junction nucleotides: 10. The CDR3 contains 15 residues. Germline V lookup: CDR1 SGHRS, CDR2 YFSETQ. The CDR3 nucleotides read TGCGCCAGCAGCCTATCCGGGACAGGGAGCCACGAGCAGTACTTC. Its translation is CASSLSGTGSHEQYF.

This chain connects TRBV4-1 to TRBJ2-5, with D possibly TRBD1 on 7 matching bases. Germline CDR1 is MGHRA and CDR2 is YSYEKL. This CDR3 contains 15 residues. V was cut by 3 bases and J by 2 bases, with 13 bases left in between. This CDR3 reads CASSQYAGQQETQYF. The DNA of the CDR3 is TGCGCCAGCAGCCAGTATGCGGGACAGCAAGAGACCCAGTACTTC.

This clone was picked up a small number of times. CDR3 loop: CASSLPRGAYGYTF. The CDR3 DNA follows: TGTGCCAGCAGCCTCCCTAGGGGTGCCTATGGCTACACCTTC. The rearrangement uses TRBV5-6 and TRBJ1-2, with a tentative D call TRBD1 (5 bases). The CDR3 totals 14 residues. Germline V CDR1 and CDR2: SGHDT, YYEEEE. The V and J ends lost 4 bases and 4 bases respectively, with 14 bases between them.

The chain couples TRBV30 to TRBJ2-5; 7 nucleotides line up with TRBD2. Germline V gene data show CDR1 as GTSNPN and CDR2 as SVGIG (reference sequence). This CDR3 has 14 residues. V lost 0 bases to trimming and J lost 5 bases; unmatched junction nucleotides: 6. CDR3 DNA: TGTGCCTGGAGTGTACATGAGGGAGGGGAGACCCAGTACTTC. Protein sequence: CAWSVHEGGETQYF.